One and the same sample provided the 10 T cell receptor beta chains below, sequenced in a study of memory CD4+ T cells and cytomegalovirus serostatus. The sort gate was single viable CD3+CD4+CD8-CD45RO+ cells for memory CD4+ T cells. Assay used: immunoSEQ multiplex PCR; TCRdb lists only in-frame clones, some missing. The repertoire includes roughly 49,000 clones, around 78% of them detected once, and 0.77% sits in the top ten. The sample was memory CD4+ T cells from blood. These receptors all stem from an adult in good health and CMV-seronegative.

DNA for the CDR3: TGTGCCAGCAGCCCGACAGGGGTCAATGGCTACACCTTC. It specifies CASSPTGVNGYTF. The rearrangement joins TRBV5-6 to TRBJ1-2, with 8 bases lining up with TRBD1. The CDR3 length is 13 residues. Trimming at V came to 4 bases and at J to 6 bases, leaving 5 bases not matched to a gene. In germline, CDR1 is SGHDT, CDR2 YYEEEE. Filled out from reference TRBV5-6 and TRBJ1-2, the complete variable domain reads DAGVTQSPTHLIKTRGQQVTLRCSPKSGHDTVSWYQQALGQGPQFIFQYYEEEERQRGNFPDRFSGHQFPNYSSELNVNALLLGDSALYLCASSPTGVNGYTFGSGTRLTVV.

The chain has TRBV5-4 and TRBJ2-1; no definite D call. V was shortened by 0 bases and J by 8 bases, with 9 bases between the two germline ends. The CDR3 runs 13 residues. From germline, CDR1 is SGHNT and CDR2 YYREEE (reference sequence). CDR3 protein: CASSLEAVDEQFF. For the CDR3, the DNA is TGTGCCAGCAGCTTGGAGGCGGTGGATGAGCAGTTCTTC.

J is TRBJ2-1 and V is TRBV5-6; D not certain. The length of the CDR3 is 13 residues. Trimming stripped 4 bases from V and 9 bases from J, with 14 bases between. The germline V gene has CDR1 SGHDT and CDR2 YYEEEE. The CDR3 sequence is CASSPWIWSEQFF. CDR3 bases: TGTGCCAGCAGCCCCTGGATTTGGTCTGAGCAGTTCTTC.

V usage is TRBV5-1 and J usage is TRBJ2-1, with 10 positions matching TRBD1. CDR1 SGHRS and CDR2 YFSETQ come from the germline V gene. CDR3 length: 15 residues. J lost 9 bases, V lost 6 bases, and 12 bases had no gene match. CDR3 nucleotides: TGCGCCAGCATGGATGGGCGACAGGGGGCGGGTGAGCAGTTCTTC. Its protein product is CASMDGRQGAGEQFF.

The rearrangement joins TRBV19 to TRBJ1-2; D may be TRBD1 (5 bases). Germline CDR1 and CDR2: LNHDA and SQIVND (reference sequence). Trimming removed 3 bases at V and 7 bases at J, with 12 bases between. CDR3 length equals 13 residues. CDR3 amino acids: CASSIQRGRGYTF. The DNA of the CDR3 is TGTGCCAGTAGTATTCAGAGGGGTCGTGGCTACACCTTC.

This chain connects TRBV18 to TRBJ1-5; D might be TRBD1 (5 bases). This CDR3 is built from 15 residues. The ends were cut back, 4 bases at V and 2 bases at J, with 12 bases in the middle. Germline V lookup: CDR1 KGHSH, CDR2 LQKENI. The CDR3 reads CASSLDSRGNQPQHF. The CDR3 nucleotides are TGTGCCAGCTCACTTGACAGTCGGGGCAATCAGCCCCAGCATTTT.

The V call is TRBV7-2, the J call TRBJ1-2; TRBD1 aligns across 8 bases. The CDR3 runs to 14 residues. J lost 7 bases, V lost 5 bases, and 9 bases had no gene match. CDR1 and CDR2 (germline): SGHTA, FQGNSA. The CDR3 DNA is TGTGCCAGCAGCACGACAGGGGCCGGGAGTGGCTACACCTTC. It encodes CASSTTGAGSGYTF.

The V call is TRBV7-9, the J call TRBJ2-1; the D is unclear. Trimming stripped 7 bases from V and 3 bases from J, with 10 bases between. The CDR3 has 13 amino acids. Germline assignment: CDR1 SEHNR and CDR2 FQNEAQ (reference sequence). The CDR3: CASTIGSYNEQFF. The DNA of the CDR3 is TGTGCCAGCACCATCGGAAGCTACAATGAGCAGTTCTTC.

As DNA, the CDR3 is TGTGCCAGCAGCCGGCGGACGACAGGGTTGTCAGAGACCCAGTACTTC. Amino acids: CASSRRTTGLSETQYF. The V gene is TRBV28, the J gene TRBJ2-5; 7 nucleotides agree with TRBD1. V shed 6 bases and J 4 bases; nucleotides not matched to a gene: 14. From germline, CDR1 is MDHEN and CDR2 SYDVKM. The length of the CDR3 is 16 residues.

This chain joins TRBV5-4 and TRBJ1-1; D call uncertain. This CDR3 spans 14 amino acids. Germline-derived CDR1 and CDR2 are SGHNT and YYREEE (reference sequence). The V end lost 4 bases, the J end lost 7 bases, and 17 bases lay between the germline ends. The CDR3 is CASSQDRLMGEAFF. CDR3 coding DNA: TGTGCCAGCAGCCAAGATAGACTAATGGGTGAAGCTTTCTTT. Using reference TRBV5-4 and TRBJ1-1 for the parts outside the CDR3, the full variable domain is ETGVTQSPTHLIKTRGQQVTLRCSSQSGHNTVSWYQQALGQGPQFIFQYYREEENGRGNFPPRFSGLQFPNYSSELNVNALELDDSALYLCASSQDRLMGEAFFGQGTRLTVV.